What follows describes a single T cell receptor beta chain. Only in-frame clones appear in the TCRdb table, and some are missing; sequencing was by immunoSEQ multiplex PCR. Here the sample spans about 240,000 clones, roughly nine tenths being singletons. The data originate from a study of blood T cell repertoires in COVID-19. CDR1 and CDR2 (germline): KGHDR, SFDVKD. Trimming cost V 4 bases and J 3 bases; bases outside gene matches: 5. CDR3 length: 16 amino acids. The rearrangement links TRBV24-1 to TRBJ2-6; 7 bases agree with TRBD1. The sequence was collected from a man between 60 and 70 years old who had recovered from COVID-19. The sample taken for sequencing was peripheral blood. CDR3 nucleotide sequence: TGTGCCACCAGTGACAGTCGACAGGGTGGGGCCAACGTCCTGACTTTC. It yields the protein CATSDSRQGGANVLTF.